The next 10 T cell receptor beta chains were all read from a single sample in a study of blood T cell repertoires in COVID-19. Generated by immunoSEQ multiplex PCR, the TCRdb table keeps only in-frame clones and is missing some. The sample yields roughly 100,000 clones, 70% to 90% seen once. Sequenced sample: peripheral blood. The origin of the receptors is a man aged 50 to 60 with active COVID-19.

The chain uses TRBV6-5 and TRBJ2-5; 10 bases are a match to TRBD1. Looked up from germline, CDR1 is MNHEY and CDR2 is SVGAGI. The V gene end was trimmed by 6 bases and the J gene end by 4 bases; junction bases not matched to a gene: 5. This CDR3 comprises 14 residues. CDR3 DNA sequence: TGTGCCAGCAGCCCGACAGGGGGCAGAGAGACCCAGTACTTC. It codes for CASSPTGGRETQYF.

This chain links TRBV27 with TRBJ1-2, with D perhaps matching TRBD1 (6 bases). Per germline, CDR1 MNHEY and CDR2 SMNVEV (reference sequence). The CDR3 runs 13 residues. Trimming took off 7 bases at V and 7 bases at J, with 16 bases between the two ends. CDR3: CASTPGAGRGYTF. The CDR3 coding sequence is TGTGCCAGCACCCCAGGGGCAGGTCGTGGCTACACCTTC.

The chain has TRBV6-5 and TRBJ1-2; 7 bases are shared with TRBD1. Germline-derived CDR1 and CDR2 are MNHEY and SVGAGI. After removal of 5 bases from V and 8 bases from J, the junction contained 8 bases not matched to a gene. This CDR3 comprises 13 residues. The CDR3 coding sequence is TGTGCCAGCAGTATGCAGGGGGTCGAGGGCTACACCTTC. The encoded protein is CASSMQGVEGYTF.

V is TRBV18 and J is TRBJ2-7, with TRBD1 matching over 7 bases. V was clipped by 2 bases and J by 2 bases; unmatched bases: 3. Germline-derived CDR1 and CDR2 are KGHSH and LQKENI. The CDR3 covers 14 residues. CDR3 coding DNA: TGTGCCAGCTCACCAGTCCAGGGGGCCTACGAGCAGTACTTC. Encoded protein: CASSPVQGAYEQYF.

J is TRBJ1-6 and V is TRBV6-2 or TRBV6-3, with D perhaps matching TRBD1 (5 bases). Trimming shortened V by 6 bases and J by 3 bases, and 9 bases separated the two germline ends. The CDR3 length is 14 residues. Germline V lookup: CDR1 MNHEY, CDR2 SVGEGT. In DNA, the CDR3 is TGTGCCAGCAGCTCGACAGACTATAATTCACCCCTCCACTTT. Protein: CASSSTDYNSPLHF.

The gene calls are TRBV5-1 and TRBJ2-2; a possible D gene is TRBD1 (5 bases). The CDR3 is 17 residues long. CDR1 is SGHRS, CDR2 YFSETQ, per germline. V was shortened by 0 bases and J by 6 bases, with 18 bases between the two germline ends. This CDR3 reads CASSLGFTGSKAGELFF. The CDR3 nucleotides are TGCGCCAGCAGCTTGGGATTTACAGGAAGTAAAGCCGGGGAGCTGTTTTTT.

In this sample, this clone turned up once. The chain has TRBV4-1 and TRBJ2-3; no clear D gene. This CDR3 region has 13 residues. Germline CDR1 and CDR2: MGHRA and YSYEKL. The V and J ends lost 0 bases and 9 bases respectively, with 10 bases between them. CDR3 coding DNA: TGCGCCAGCAGCCAAGATCCGACTTTCACGCAGTATTTT. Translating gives CASSQDPTFTQYF.

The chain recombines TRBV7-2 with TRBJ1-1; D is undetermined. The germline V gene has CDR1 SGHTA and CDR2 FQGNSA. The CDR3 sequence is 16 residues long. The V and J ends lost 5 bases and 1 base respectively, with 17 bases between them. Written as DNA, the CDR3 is TGTGCCAGCAGCCGCGTGAGGGAGAACACGAACACTGAAGCTTTCTTT. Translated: CASSRVRENTNTEAFF.

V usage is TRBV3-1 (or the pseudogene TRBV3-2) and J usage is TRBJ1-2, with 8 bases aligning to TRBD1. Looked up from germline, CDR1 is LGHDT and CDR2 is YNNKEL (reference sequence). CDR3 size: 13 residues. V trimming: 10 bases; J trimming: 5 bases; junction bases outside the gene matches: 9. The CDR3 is CATERTGKYGYTF. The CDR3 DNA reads TGTGCCACTGAAAGGACAGGGAAGTATGGCTACACCTTC.

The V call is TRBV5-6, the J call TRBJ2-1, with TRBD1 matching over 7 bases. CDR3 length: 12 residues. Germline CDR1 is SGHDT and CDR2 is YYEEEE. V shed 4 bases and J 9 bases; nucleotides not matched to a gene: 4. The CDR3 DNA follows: TGTGCCAGCAGCATAGGGGGCATTGAGCAGTTCTTC. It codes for CASSIGGIEQFF.